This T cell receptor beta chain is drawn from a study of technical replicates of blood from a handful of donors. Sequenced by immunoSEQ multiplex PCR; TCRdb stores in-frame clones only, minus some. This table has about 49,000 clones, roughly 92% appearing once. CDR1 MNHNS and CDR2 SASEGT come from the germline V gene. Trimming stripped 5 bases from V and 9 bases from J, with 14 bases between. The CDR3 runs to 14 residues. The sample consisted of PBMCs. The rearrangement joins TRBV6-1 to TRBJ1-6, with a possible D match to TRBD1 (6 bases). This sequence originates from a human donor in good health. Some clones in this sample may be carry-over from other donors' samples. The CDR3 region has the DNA TGTGCCAGCAGTCAAAACAGGGATATTTCACCCCTCCACTTT. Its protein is CASSQNRDISPLHF.